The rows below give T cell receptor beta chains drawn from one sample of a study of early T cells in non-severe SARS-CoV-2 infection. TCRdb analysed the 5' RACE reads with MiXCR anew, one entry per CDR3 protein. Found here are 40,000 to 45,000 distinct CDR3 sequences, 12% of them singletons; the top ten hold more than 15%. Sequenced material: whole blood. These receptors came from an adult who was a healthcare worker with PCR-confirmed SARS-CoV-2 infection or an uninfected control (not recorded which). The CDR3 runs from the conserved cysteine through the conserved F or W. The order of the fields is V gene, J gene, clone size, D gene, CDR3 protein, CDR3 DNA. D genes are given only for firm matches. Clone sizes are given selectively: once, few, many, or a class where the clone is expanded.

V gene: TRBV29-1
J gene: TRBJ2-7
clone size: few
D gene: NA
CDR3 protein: CSVEVAFAYEQYF
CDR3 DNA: TGCAGCGTTGAGGTCGCCTTCGCCTACGAGCAGTACTTC

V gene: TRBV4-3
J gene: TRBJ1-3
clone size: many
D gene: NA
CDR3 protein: CASSQARLGNTIYF
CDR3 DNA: TGCGCCAGCAGCCAAGCTCGTTTAGGAAACACCATATATTTT

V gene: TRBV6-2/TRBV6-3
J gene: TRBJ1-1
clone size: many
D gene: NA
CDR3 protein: CASSTHSEAFF
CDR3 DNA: TGTGCCAGCAGTACCCACAGTGAAGCTTTCTTT

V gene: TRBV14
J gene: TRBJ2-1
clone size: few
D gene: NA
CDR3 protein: CASSPPGGAYNEQFF
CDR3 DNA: TGTGCCAGCAGCCCCCCTGGAGGGGCCTACAATGAGCAGTTCTTC

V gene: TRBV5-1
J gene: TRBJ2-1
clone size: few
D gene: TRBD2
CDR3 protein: CASSLVLAGGDNEQFF
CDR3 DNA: TGCGCCAGCAGCTTGGTCCTAGCGGGAGGCGACAATGAGCAGTTCTTC

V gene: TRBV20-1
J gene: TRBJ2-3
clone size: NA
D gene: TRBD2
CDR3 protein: CSARDGRGDTQYF
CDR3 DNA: TGCAGTGCTAGAGATGGGAGGGGTGATACGCAGTATTTT

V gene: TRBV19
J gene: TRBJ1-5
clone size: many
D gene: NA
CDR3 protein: CASNSRDGYNQPQHF
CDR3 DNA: TGTGCCAGTAATTCCAGGGATGGGTACAATCAGCCCCAGCATTTT

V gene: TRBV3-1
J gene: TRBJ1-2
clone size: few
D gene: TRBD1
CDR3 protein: CASSPGTGVYGYTF
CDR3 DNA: TGTGCCAGCAGCCCAGGGACAGGGGTCTATGGCTACACCTTC

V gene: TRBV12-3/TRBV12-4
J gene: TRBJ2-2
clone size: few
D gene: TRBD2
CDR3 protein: CASSRTSGGRNGELFF
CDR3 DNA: TGTGCCAGCAGTCGGACTAGCGGGGGGCGTAACGGGGAGCTGTTTTTT

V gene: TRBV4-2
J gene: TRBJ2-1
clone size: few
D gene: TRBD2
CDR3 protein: CASSLEAGAVRLNEQFF
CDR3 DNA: TGTGCCAGCAGCCTGGAAGCGGGGGCCGTACGCCTGAATGAGCAGTTCTTC

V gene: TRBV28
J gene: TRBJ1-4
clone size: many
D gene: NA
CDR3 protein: CASSFGTNEKLFF
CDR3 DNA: TGTGCCAGCAGTTTTGGAACTAATGAAAAACTGTTTTTT

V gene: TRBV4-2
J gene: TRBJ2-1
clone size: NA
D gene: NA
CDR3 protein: CASSQERQVYNEQFF
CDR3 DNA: TGTGCCAGCAGCCAAGAAAGACAGGTCTACAATGAGCAGTTCTTC

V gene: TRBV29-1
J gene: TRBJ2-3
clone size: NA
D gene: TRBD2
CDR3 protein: CSAIAGDQDTQYF
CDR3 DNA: TGCAGCGCAATAGCGGGGGATCAAGATACGCAGTATTTT

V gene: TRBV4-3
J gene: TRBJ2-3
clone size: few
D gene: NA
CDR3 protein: CASSQGSGGTTDTQYF
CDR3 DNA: TGCGCCAGCAGCCAAGGATCTGGGGGCACCACAGATACGCAGTATTTT

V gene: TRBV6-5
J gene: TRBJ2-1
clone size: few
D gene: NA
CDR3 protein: CASRSSYNEQFF
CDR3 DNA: TGTGCCAGCAGGAGCTCCTACAATGAGCAGTTCTTC

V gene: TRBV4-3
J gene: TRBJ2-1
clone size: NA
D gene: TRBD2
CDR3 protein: CASSQPGTSGTVEQFF
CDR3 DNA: TGCGCCAGCAGCCAGCCCGGGACTAGCGGGACTGTTGAGCAGTTCTTC

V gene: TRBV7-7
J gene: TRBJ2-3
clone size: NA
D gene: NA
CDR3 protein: CASSQGTDTQYF
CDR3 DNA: TGTGCTAGCAGTCAGGGAACAGATACGCAGTATTTT

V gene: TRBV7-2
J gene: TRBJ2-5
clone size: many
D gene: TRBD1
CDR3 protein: CASSLVSGTGGSETQYF
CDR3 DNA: TGTGCCAGCAGCTTAGTTTCCGGGACAGGGGGTTCGGAGACCCAGTACTTC

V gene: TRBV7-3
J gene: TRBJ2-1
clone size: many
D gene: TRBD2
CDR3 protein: CASSSLAGGPNEQFF
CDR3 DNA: TGTGCCAGCAGCTCTCTAGCGGGGGGGCCAAATGAGCAGTTCTTC

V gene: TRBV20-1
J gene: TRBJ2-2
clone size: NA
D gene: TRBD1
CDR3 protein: CSARTGTGGGTGELFF
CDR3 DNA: TGCAGTGCTAGGACCGGGACAGGGGGCGGCACCGGGGAGCTGTTTTTT

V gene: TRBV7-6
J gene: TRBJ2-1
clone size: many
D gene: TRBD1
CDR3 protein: CASSQTGNEQFF
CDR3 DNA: TGTGCCAGCAGCCAGACAGGGAATGAGCAGTTCTTC

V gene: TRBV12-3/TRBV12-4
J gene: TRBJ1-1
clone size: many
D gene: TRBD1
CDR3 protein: CASSFGPDRPNTEAFF
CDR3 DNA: TGTGCCAGCAGTTTTGGGCCGGACAGGCCGAACACTGAAGCTTTCTTT

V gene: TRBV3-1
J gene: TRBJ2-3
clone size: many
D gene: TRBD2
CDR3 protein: CASSVGLAGVLSTDTQYF
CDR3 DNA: TGTGCCAGCAGCGTTGGACTAGCGGGAGTCTTAAGCACAGATACGCAGTATTTT

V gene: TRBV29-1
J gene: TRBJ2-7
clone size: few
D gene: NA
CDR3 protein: CSVEEGAGEQYF
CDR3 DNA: TGCAGCGTTGAAGAGGGGGCGGGCGAGCAGTACTTC

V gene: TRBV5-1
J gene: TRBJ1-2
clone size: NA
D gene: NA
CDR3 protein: CASSGGLDYGYTF
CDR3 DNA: TGCGCCAGCAGTGGGGGTTTAGACTATGGCTACACCTTC

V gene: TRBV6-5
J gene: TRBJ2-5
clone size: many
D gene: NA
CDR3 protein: CASSYGGAKKGTQYF
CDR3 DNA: TGTGCCAGCAGTTACGGGGGGGCCAAGAAAGGGACCCAGTACTTC

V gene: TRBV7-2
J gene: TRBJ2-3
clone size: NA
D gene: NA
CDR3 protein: CASSPSLATQYF
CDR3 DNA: TGTGCCAGCAGCCCCTCGTTGGCTACGCAGTATTTT

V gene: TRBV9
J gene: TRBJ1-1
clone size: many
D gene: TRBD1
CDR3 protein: CASSGTGMNTEAFF
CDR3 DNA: TGTGCCAGCAGCGGGACAGGGATGAACACTGAAGCTTTCTTT

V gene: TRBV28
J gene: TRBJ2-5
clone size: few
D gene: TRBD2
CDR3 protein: CASFSGIETQYF
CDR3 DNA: TGTGCCAGCTTTAGCGGGATAGAGACCCAGTACTTC

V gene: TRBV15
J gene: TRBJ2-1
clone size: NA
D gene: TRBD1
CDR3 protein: CATSTPPDRIRNEQFF
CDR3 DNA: TGTGCCACCAGCACCCCCCCGGACAGGATCCGCAATGAGCAGTTCTTC

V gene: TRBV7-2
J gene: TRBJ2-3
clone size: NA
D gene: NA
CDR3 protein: CASSSLVITDTQYF
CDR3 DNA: TGTGCCAGCAGCTCCCTAGTTATCACAGATACGCAGTATTTT

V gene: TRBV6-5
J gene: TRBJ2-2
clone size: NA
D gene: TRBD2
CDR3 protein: CASRSGGRHAGELFF
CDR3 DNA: TGTGCCAGCCGTAGCGGGGGACGACACGCCGGGGAGCTGTTTTTT

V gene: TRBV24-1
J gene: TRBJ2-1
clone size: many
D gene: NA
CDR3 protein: CATSGGVGSSYNEQFF
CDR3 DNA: TGTGCCACCAGTGGGGGGGTAGGGTCCTCCTACAATGAGCAGTTCTTC

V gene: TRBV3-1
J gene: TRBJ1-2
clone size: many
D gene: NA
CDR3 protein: CASSQGQTGYTF
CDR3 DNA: TGTGCCAGCAGCCAAGGGCAGACTGGCTACACCTTC

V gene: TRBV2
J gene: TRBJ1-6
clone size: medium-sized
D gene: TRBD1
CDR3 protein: CASSAGQVYSPLHF
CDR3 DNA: TGTGCCAGCAGTGCGGGACAGGTGTATTCACCCCTCCACTTT

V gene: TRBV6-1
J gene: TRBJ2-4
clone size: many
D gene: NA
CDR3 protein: CASSEGLLAKNIQYF
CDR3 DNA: TGTGCCAGCAGTGAAGGCCTATTAGCCAAAAACATTCAGTACTTC

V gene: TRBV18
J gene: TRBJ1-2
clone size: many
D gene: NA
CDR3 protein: CASSTGGKSYGYTF
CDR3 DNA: TGTGCCAGCTCTACCGGGGGGAAAAGCTATGGCTACACCTTC

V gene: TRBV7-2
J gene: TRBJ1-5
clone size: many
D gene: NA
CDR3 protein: CASSKGAQPQHF
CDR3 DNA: TGTGCCAGCAGCAAAGGGGCTCAGCCCCAGCATTTT

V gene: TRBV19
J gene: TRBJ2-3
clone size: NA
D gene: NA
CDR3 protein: CASSTGPDTQYF
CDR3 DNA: TGTGCCAGTAGTACAGGGCCAGATACGCAGTATTTT

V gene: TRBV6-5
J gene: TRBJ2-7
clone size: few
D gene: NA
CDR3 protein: CASSFATIEVSEQYF
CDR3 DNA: TGTGCCAGCAGTTTTGCCACGATCGAGGTATCCGAGCAGTACTTC

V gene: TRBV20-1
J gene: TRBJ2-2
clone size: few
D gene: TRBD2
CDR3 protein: CSARTSGKPTGELFF
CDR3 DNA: TGCAGTGCTAGGACTAGCGGGAAGCCCACCGGGGAGCTGTTTTTT

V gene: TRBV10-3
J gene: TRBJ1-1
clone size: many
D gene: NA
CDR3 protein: CAISESSGRNTEAFF
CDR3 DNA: TGTGCCATCAGTGAGTCGAGCGGGAGGAACACTGAAGCTTTCTTT

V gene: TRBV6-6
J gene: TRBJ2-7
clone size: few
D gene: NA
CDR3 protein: CASSPDVTYEQYF
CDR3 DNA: TGTGCCAGCAGCCCGGACGTTACCTACGAGCAGTACTTC

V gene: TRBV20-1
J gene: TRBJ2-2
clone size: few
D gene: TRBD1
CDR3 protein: CSARPPAGQGDSTGELFF
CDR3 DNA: TGCAGTGCTAGACCCCCAGCGGGACAGGGGGATAGCACCGGGGAGCTGTTTTTT

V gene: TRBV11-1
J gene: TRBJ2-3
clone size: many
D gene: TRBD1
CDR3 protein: CASSPLTGAYTDTQYF
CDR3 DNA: TGTGCCAGCAGCCCACTGACAGGGGCCTACACAGATACGCAGTATTTT

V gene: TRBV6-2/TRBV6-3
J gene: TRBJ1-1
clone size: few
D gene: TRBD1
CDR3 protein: CASSYTGGKPEAFF
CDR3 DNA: TGTGCCAGCAGTTACACAGGGGGCAAGCCTGAAGCTTTCTTT

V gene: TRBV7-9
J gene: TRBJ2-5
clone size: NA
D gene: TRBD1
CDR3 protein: CASSFSGTGQETQYF
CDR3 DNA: TGTGCCAGCAGCTTCTCCGGGACAGGGCAAGAGACCCAGTACTTC

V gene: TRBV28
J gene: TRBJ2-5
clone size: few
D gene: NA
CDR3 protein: CATREGLETQYF
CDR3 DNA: TGTGCCACCCGCGAGGGACTCGAGACCCAGTACTTC

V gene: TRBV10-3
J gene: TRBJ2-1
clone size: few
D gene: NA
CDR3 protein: CAISEGRQVNEQFF
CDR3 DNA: TGTGCCATCAGTGAGGGACGGCAGGTCAATGAGCAGTTCTTC

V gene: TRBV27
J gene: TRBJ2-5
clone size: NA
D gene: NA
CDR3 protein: CASSLARQETQYF
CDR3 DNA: TGTGCCAGCAGTTTGGCCCGCCAAGAGACCCAGTACTTC

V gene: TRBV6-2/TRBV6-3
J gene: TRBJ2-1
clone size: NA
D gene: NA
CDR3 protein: CASSSDWGWGEQFF
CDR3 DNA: TGTGCCAGCAGTTCAGACTGGGGATGGGGTGAGCAGTTCTTC

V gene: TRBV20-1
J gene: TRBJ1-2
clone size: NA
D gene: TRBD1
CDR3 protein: CSATTGGRGYTF
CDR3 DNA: TGCAGTGCTACGACAGGGGGCAGGGGCTACACCTTC

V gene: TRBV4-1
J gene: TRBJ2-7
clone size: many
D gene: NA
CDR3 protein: CASSQDPGSYEQYF
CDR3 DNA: TGCGCCAGCAGCCAAGATCCCGGTTCCTACGAGCAGTACTTC

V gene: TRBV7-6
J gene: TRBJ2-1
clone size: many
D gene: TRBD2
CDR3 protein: CASSPGLGYNEQFF
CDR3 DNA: TGTGCCAGCAGCCCGGGACTAGGATACAATGAGCAGTTCTTC

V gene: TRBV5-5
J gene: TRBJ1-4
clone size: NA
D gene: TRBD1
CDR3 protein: CASSSGGWGEKLFF
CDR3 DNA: TGTGCCAGCAGCTCAGGGGGCTGGGGTGAAAAACTGTTTTTT

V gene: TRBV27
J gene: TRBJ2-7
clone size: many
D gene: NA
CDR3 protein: CASSTTYEQYF
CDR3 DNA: TGTGCCAGCAGTACCACCTACGAGCAGTACTTC

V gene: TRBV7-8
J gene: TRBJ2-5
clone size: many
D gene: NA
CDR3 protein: CASSVRRTQETQYF
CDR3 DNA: TGTGCCAGCAGCGTGCGGCGGACTCAAGAGACCCAGTACTTC